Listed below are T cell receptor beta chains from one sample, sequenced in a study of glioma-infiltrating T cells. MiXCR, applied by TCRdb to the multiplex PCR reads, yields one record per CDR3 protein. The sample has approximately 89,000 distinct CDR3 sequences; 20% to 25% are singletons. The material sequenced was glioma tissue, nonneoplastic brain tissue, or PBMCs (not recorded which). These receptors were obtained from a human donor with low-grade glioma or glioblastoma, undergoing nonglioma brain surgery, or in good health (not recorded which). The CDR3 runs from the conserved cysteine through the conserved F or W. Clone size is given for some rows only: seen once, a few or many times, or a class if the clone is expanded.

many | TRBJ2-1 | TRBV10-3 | CAISELAGGQEQFF
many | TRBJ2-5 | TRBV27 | CASSLRGLAGGLQYQETQYF
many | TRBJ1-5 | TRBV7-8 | CASSSGQGRLPQHF
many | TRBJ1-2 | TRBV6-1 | CASSLQGSNYGYTF
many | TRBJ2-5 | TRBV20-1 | CSAPGRLGETQYF
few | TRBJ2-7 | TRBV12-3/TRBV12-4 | CASAQGDPGIYEQYF
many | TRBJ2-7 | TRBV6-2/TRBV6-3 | CASSFLTSGPTYEQYF
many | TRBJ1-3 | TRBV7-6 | CASSPPLTGASNTIYF
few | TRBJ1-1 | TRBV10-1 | CASSRQGTGEAFF
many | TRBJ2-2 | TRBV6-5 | CASSYFGAPGTGELFF
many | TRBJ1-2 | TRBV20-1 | CSASRDSNYGYTF
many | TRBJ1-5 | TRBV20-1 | CSARVGPGGFYQPQHF
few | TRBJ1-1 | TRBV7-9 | CASSLATNTEAFF
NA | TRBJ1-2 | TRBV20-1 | CRADVTGTEGYNF
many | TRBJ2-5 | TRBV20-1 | CSARRDSQETQYF
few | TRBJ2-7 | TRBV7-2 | CASSQRASSYEQYF
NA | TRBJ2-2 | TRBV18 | CASSPGRGWTGELFF
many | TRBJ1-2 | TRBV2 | CASIRDLGNYGYTF
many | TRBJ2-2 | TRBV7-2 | CASSLVLTGELFF
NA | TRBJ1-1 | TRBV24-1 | CAPSPRRPALF